Listed below are T cell receptor beta chains from one sample, sequenced in a study of post-analysis software for immune sequencing data. MiXCR, run by TCRdb on the PCR reads, gives a single entry per CDR3 protein. Seen here are about 400,000 distinct CDR3 sequences, roughly 36% observed once, and the top ten hold around an eighth. What was sequenced was blood. Receptors originate from a girl between 5 and 17 years old with multiple sclerosis. Each CDR3 is given with its conserved first and last residue.

TRBJ2-4 | TRBV7-2 | CASSLWGDRAGEQYF
TRBJ1-1 | TRBV29-1 | CSVLHDLGTEAFF
TRBJ1-3 | TRBV5-1 | CASSHGTDSGNTIYF
TRBJ1-5 | TRBV4-1 | CASSHLVMRQPQHF
TRBJ2-2 | TRBV6-2/TRBV6-3 | CASSPGPPGGVTGELFF
TRBJ2-7 | TRBV24-1 | CATSDLRDEQYF
TRBJ1-2 | TRBV9 | CASSGQGSGYTF
TRBJ2-7 | TRBV20-1 | CSARDPNRKGYEQYF
TRBJ2-3 | TRBV12-3/TRBV12-4 | CASSFVVADMEYF
TRBJ2-1 | TRBV7-9 | CASSRAPSSYNEQFF
TRBJ2-3 | TRBV13 | CASSSGLAGWTQYF
TRBJ2-1 | TRBV29-1 | CSVEDSARALFYNEQFF
TRBJ2-5 | TRBV5-5 | CASSLDGLAGAQETQYF
TRBJ2-5 | TRBV20-1 | CSARQDFQETQYF
TRBJ2-3 | TRBV6-5 | CASRTLSDTQYF
TRBJ2-3 | TRBV10-3 | CAIRPGDRPTDTQYF